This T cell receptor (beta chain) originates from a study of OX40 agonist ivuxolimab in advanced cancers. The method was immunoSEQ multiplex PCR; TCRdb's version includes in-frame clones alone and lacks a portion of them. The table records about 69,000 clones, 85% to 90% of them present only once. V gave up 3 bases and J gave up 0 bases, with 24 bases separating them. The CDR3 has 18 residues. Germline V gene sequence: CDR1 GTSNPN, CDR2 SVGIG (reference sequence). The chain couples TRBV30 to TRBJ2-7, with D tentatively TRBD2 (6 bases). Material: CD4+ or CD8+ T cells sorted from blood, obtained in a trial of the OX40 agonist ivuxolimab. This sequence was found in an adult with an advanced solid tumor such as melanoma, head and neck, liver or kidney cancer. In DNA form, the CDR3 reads TGTGCCTGGAGGGACCCGGGGCGGGGAGGCCCAAGCTCCTACGAGCAGTACTTC. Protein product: CAWRDPGRGGPSSYEQYF.